This TCR beta chain was sequenced for a study of T cell repertoires in cytomegalovirus infection. Study-level information: Public signatures in TCR beta pointed to CMV infection and matching HLA type.

MiXCR, run by TCRdb on the reads, gives a single entry per CDR3 protein. The data show approximately 500,000 distinct CDR3 sequences, approximately 10% seen once. The study, taken as a whole, reports: Clonotypes of TCR beta that were HLA-C-restricted and CMV-specific dominated the ex vivo response. Based on cumulative public TCR beta family frequency, carriers of CMV plus the relevant HLA were identified.

This clonotype came up many times. Its specificity is unknown. Material: PBMCs. This receptor was identified in a human donor in good health (CMV status not recorded). Some clones in this sample may be carry-over from other donors' samples.

The CDR3 protein is CASSRTRDSYEQYF. CDR3 DNA sequence: TGCGCCAGCAGCCGTACCAGGGACAGCTACGAGCAGTACTTC. The chain recombines TRBV5-1 with TRBJ2-7, with TRBD1 matching 7 bases. CDR3 size: 14 residues. J gave up 3 bases and V 4 bases, and 7 bases lay outside the gene matches. Germline loops: CDR1 SGHRS, CDR2 YFSETQ.